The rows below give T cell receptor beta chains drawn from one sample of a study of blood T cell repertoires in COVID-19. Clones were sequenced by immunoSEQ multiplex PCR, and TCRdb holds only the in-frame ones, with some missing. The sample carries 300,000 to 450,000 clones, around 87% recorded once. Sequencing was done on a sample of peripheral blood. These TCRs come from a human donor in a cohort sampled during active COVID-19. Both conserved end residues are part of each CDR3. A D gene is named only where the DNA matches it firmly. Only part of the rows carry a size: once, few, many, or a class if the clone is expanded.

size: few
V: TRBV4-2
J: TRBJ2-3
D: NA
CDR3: CASSQDRQDRKDTQYF
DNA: TGTGCCAGCAGCCAAGACCGGCAGGATCGGAAAGATACGCAGTATTTT

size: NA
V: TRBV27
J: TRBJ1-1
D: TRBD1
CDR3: CASSSMGQGNTEAFF
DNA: TGTGCCAGCAGTTCGATGGGACAGGGGAACACTGAAGCTTTCTTT

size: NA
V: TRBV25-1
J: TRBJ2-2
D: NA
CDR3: CASSERTDTGELFF
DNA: TGTGCCAGCAGTGAGAGGACAGACACCGGGGAGCTGTTTTTT

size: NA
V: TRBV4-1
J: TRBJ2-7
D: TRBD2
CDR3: CASSPGTSASSYEQYF
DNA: TGCGCCAGCAGCCCCGGGACTAGCGCAAGCTCCTACGAGCAGTACTTC

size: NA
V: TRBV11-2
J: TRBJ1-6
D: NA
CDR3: CASMWGRGWAKNSPLHF
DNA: TGTGCCAGCATGTGGGGGCGCGGGTGGGCGAAGAATTCACCCCTCCACTTT

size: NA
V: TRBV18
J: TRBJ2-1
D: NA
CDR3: CASSPQLGSLGYYNEQFF
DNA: TGTGCCAGCTCACCACAGTTGGGCTCTTTGGGCTACTACAATGAGCAGTTCTTC

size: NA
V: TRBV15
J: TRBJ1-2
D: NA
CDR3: CATSIPGLEQAGGYTF
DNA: TGTGCCACCAGCATACCCGGGTTGGAGCAAGCGGGAGGCTACACCTTC

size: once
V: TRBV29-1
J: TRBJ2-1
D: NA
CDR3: CSVEDHGAGYNEQFF
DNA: TGCAGCGTTGAAGATCATGGGGCTGGGTACAATGAGCAGTTCTTC

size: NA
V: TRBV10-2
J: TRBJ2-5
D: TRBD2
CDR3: CASSGSGWSGRVETQYF
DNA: TGCGCCAGCAGTGGGTCCGGGTGGAGCGGGAGGGTGGAGACCCAGTACTTC

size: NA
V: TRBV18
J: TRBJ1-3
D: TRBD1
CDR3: CASSPLGQGRGNTIYF
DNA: TGTGCCAGCTCACCTCTTGGACAGGGAAGAGGAAACACCATATATTTT

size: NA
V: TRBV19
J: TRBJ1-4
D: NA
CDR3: CASTTPGFDEKLFF
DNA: TGTGCCAGTACCACCCCCGGGTTTGACGAAAAACTGTTTTTT

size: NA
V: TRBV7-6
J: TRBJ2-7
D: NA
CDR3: CASSLAEGDGYEQYF
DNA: TGTGCCAGCAGCTTAGCGGAGGGCGATGGTTACGAGCAGTACTTC

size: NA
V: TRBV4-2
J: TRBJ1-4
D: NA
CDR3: CASSQESSADLVAGEKLFF
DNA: TGTGCCAGCAGCCAAGAGTCTTCCGCGGATCTTGTCGCGGGTGAAAAACTGTTTTTT

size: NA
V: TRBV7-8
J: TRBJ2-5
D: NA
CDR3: CASSHDYGETQYF
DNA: TGTGCCAGCAGCCATGACTACGGGGAGACCCAGTACTTC

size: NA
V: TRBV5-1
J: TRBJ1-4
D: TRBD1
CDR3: CASSLDRGGEKLFF
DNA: TGCGCCAGCAGCCTGGACAGGGGGGGTGAAAAACTGTTTTTT

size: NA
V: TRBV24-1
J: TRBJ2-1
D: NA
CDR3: CALSIRVTNEQFF
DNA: TGTGCCCTAAGTATCAGGGTAACCAATGAGCAGTTCTTC

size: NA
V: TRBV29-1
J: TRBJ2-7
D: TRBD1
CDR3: CSVVGGTGIFYEQYF
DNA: TGCAGCGTTGTCGGAGGGACAGGGATCTTCTACGAGCAGTACTTC

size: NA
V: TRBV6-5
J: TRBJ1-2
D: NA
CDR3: CASSYHGGDYGYTF
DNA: TGTGCCAGCAGTTACCATGGGGGGGACTATGGCTACACCTTC

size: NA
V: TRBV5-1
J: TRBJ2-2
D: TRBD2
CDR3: CASSRRLAGATGELFF
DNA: TGCGCCAGCAGTCGTCGACTAGCGGGGGCCACCGGGGAGCTGTTTTTT

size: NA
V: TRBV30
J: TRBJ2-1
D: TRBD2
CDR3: CAWSVGRGGPSSYNEQFF
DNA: TGTGCCTGGAGTGTAGGTCGGGGGGGCCCAAGCTCCTACAATGAGCAGTTCTTC

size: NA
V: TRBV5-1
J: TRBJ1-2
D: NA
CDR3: CASSPLQGSRYGYTF
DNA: TGCGCCAGCAGCCCATTACAGGGTTCCCGCTATGGCTACACCTTC

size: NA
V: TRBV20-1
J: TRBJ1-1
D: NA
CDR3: CSATQLTEAFF
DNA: TGCAGTGCCACACAGTTAACCGAAGCTTTCTTT

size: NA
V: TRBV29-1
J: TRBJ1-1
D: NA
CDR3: CSVAKGENTEAFF
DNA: TGCAGCGTTGCGAAGGGGGAGAACACTGAAGCTTTCTTT

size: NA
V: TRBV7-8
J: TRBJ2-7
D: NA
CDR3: CASSPMRVYWFEQYF
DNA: TGTGCCAGCAGCCCCATGAGGGTTTACTGGTTCGAGCAGTACTTC

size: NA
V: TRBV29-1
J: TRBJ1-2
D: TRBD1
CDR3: CSAWTGGNYGYTF
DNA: TGCAGCGCCTGGACAGGGGGTAACTATGGCTACACCTTC